A selection of T cell receptor beta chains follows, all from one sample in a study of blood T cell repertoires in COVID-19. Sequencing was performed with immunoSEQ multiplex PCR; in TCRdb, only in-frame clones are kept and a portion is missing. The sample holds roughly 200,000 clones, 85% seen once. Sequenced material: PBMCs or T cells enriched from blood (not recorded which). The receptors derive from a man in his forties who had recovered from COVID-19. The CDR3 runs from the conserved cysteine through the conserved F or W. The D gene is left open where the match is weak. Only part of the rows carry a size: once, few, many, or a class if the clone is expanded.

v_gene: TRBV19; d_gene: TRBD1; len: 13; j_gene: TRBJ2-7; abundance: .; CDR3nt: TGTGCCAGTAGTCCGGGACAGTACTACGAGCAGTACTTC; CDR3aa: CASSPGQYYEQYF
v_gene: TRBV25-1; d_gene: .; len: 12; j_gene: TRBJ1-2; abundance: few; CDR3nt: TGTGCCAGCAGTAAAAACAGTTATGGCTACACCTTC; CDR3aa: CASSKNSYGYTF
v_gene: TRBV7-2; d_gene: .; len: 15; j_gene: TRBJ2-3; abundance: .; CDR3nt: TGTGCCAGCAGCTTAAGCCCTCTAAGCACAGATACGCAGTATTTT; CDR3aa: CASSLSPLSTDTQYF
v_gene: TRBV28; d_gene: TRBD2; len: 14; j_gene: TRBJ2-1; abundance: .; CDR3nt: TGTGCCAGCAGTCCCGGGGGACTAGCGGGAGACCTGTTCTTC; CDR3aa: CASSPGGLAGDLFF
v_gene: TRBV6-1; d_gene: TRBD1; len: 14; j_gene: TRBJ1-4; abundance: .; CDR3nt: TGTGCCAGCAGTGAAGGGACAGGGGCCGAAAAACTGTTTTTT; CDR3aa: CASSEGTGAEKLFF
v_gene: TRBV6-6; d_gene: .; len: 16; j_gene: TRBJ2-5; abundance: few; CDR3nt: TGTGCCAGCAGCCACCCCCGGGAAGGGTACCAAGAGACCCAGTACTTC; CDR3aa: CASSHPREGYQETQYF
v_gene: TRBV7-8; d_gene: .; len: 17; j_gene: TRBJ1-2; abundance: .; CDR3nt: TGTGCCAGCAGCATCGGGGTCCACCCGGATCCACTATACGGCTACACCTTC; CDR3aa: CASSIGVHPDPLYGYTF
v_gene: TRBV19; d_gene: TRBD2; len: 16; j_gene: TRBJ2-1; abundance: .; CDR3nt: TGTGCCAGTAGTCGTGGGACTAGCGGGAGGCCCTGGGAGCAGTTCTTC; CDR3aa: CASSRGTSGRPWEQFF
v_gene: TRBV24-1; d_gene: .; len: 16; j_gene: TRBJ2-1; abundance: .; CDR3nt: TGTGCCACCAGTGATTCGGACAAGAGAACCTACAATGAGCAGTTCTTC; CDR3aa: CATSDSDKRTYNEQFF
v_gene: TRBV7-9; d_gene: TRBD2; len: 16; j_gene: TRBJ2-1; abundance: few; CDR3nt: TGTGCCAGCACGGGCTCCTTAGCGGGGGGCGGCAATGAGCAGTTCTTC; CDR3aa: CASTGSLAGGGNEQFF
v_gene: TRBV30; d_gene: .; len: 14; j_gene: TRBJ2-5; abundance: .; CDR3nt: TGTGCCTGGAACCTCGAGGAGACGCAAGAGACCCAGTACTTC; CDR3aa: CAWNLEETQETQYF
v_gene: TRBV4-2; d_gene: .; len: 13; j_gene: TRBJ2-4; abundance: .; CDR3nt: TGTGCCAGCAGCCAAGATCTAGCTGGCATTCAGTACTTC; CDR3aa: CASSQDLAGIQYF
v_gene: TRBV19; d_gene: .; len: 13; j_gene: TRBJ2-7; abundance: .; CDR3nt: TGTGCCAGTAGTATTGGGGGCAGCTACGAGCAGTACTTC; CDR3aa: CASSIGGSYEQYF
v_gene: TRBV7-8; d_gene: .; len: 13; j_gene: TRBJ1-2; abundance: .; CDR3nt: TGTGCCAGCAGCCTACAGGGTAGGAATGGCTACACCTTC; CDR3aa: CASSLQGRNGYTF
v_gene: TRBV28; d_gene: .; len: 15; j_gene: TRBJ2-1; abundance: .; CDR3nt: TGTGCCAGCAGTTTCGACCGGAGCTCCTACAATGAGCAGTTCTTC; CDR3aa: CASSFDRSSYNEQFF
v_gene: TRBV10-2; d_gene: TRBD2; len: 15; j_gene: TRBJ2-3; abundance: .; CDR3nt: TGCGCCAGCAGGGGGACTAGCCTGAACGCAGATACGCAGTATTTT; CDR3aa: CASRGTSLNADTQYF
v_gene: TRBV11-2; d_gene: TRBD2; len: 14; j_gene: TRBJ2-1; abundance: .; CDR3nt: TGTGCCAGCAGCGGGCGGGAGAGGGACAATGAGCAGTTCTTC; CDR3aa: CASSGRERDNEQFF
v_gene: TRBV28; d_gene: TRBD1; len: 16; j_gene: TRBJ2-7; abundance: .; CDR3nt: TGTGCCAGCAGTCTCAAGCCGGGACAGGGGGCCTTTGAGCAGTACTTC; CDR3aa: CASSLKPGQGAFEQYF
v_gene: TRBV5-6; d_gene: .; len: 17; j_gene: TRBJ1-3; abundance: .; CDR3nt: TGTGCCAGCAGCTTGGCCGAGATGGGGAGGCCTGGAAACACCATATATTTT; CDR3aa: CASSLAEMGRPGNTIYF
v_gene: TRBV9; d_gene: TRBD2; len: 16; j_gene: TRBJ2-5; abundance: .; CDR3nt: TGTGCCAGCAGCGAGCTTCTAGCGGGAGCCCGGGAGACCCAGTACTTC; CDR3aa: CASSELLAGARETQYF
v_gene: TRBV18; d_gene: .; len: 16; j_gene: TRBJ1-1; abundance: .; CDR3nt: TGTGCCAGCTCACCCACCGACGGGGGGGCGAACACTGAAGCTTTCTTT; CDR3aa: CASSPTDGGANTEAFF
v_gene: TRBV28; d_gene: TRBD1; len: 15; j_gene: TRBJ2-7; abundance: .; CDR3nt: TGTGCCAGCAGTTACGGACAGGCATCATCCTACGAGCAGTACTTC; CDR3aa: CASSYGQASSYEQYF
v_gene: TRBV24-1; d_gene: TRBD1; len: 15; j_gene: TRBJ2-7; abundance: .; CDR3nt: TGTGCCACCAGTGATGATGAGACAGGGCCCTACGAGCAGTACTTC; CDR3aa: CATSDDETGPYEQYF
v_gene: TRBV2; d_gene: .; len: 15; j_gene: TRBJ2-7; abundance: .; CDR3nt: TGTGCCAGCAGTGAAGCTGGGGCCTCCACCTACGAGCAGTACTTC; CDR3aa: CASSEAGASTYEQYF
v_gene: TRBV6-2/TRBV6-3; d_gene: TRBD2; len: 19; j_gene: TRBJ2-1; abundance: .; CDR3nt: TGTGCCAGCAGTTACTCGATCGTTCCAGCGGGAGGGAGTTGGAATGAGCAGTTCTTC; CDR3aa: CASSYSIVPAGGSWNEQFF
v_gene: TRBV3-1/TRBV3-2; d_gene: .; len: 13; j_gene: TRBJ2-7; abundance: .; CDR3nt: TGTGCCAGCAGCCACACAGGTCCTTACGAGCAGTACTTC; CDR3aa: CASSHTGPYEQYF
v_gene: TRBV7-9; d_gene: TRBD2; len: 16; j_gene: TRBJ2-7; abundance: .; CDR3nt: TGTGCCAGCAGCGCCCGTCTAGCGGGAGGAAACGCGGGGCAGTACTTC; CDR3aa: CASSARLAGGNAGQYF
v_gene: TRBV27; d_gene: TRBD1; len: 14; j_gene: TRBJ1-2; abundance: .; CDR3nt: TGTGCCAGCAGTTTATCATGGACAGGGTATGGCTACACCTTC; CDR3aa: CASSLSWTGYGYTF
v_gene: TRBV28; d_gene: TRBD2; len: 16; j_gene: TRBJ2-3; abundance: .; CDR3nt: TGTGCCAGCAGTTTTTGGACTAGCGGGAGCACAGATACGCAGTATTTT; CDR3aa: CASSFWTSGSTDTQYF
v_gene: TRBV27; d_gene: TRBD1; len: 13; j_gene: TRBJ2-7; abundance: .; CDR3nt: TGTGCCAGCAGTCTGGGACAGATATACGAGCAGTACTTC; CDR3aa: CASSLGQIYEQYF
v_gene: TRBV20-1; d_gene: .; len: 11; j_gene: TRBJ2-1; abundance: .; CDR3nt: TGCAGTGCCGGAAGGGGGAATGAGCAGTTCTTC; CDR3aa: CSAGRGNEQFF
v_gene: TRBV21-1; d_gene: .; len: 17; j_gene: TRBJ1-5; abundance: .; CDR3nt: TGTGCCAGCAGCAAAGTAGGGAGACAGGGGACAAGACAGCCCCAGCATTTT; CDR3aa: CASSKVGRQGTRQPQHF
v_gene: TRBV3-1/TRBV3-2; d_gene: TRBD2; len: 15; j_gene: TRBJ2-7; abundance: .; CDR3nt: TGTGCCAGCAGCCAGGGCGGGAGGGCTACCATCGAGCAGTACTTC; CDR3aa: CASSQGGRATIEQYF
v_gene: TRBV7-2; d_gene: TRBD1; len: 15; j_gene: TRBJ2-5; abundance: few; CDR3nt: TGTGCCAGCAGCTTAGAGGGCAGGGGGCTGGAGACCCAGTACTTC; CDR3aa: CASSLEGRGLETQYF
v_gene: TRBV19; d_gene: TRBD1; len: 14; j_gene: TRBJ2-7; abundance: .; CDR3nt: TGTGCCAGTAGTCTGACAGGGATGACCTACGAGCAGTACTTC; CDR3aa: CASSLTGMTYEQYF
v_gene: TRBV24-1; d_gene: TRBD1; len: 14; j_gene: TRBJ2-5; abundance: .; CDR3nt: TGTGCCACCAGTGATTCCCCACAGGGGCAGACCCAGTACTTC; CDR3aa: CATSDSPQGQTQYF
v_gene: TRBV19; d_gene: TRBD2; len: 16; j_gene: TRBJ2-7; abundance: once; CDR3nt: TGTGCCAGTAGCCCGATTCTAGCGGGAGCCTACTACGAGCAGTACTTC; CDR3aa: CASSPILAGAYYEQYF
v_gene: TRBV3-1/TRBV3-2; d_gene: TRBD1; len: 13; j_gene: TRBJ1-1; abundance: .; CDR3nt: TGTGCCAGCACCAGGACAGGGAACACTGAAGCTTTCTTT; CDR3aa: CASTRTGNTEAFF
v_gene: TRBV7-9; d_gene: .; len: 14; j_gene: TRBJ1-4; abundance: .; CDR3nt: TGTGCCAGCAGCTTAGGGCAGGGGCCTGAAAAACTGTTTTTT; CDR3aa: CASSLGQGPEKLFF
v_gene: TRBV24-1; d_gene: .; len: 11; j_gene: TRBJ2-7; abundance: .; CDR3nt: TGTGCCACCAGTGATTTTCCCCTCGAGTACTTC; CDR3aa: CATSDFPLEYF
v_gene: TRBV2; d_gene: TRBD2; len: 13; j_gene: TRBJ2-5; abundance: .; CDR3nt: TGTGCCAGCAGTGGCGGGAGTCAAGAGACCCAGTACTTC; CDR3aa: CASSGGSQETQYF
v_gene: TRBV18; d_gene: TRBD2; len: 18; j_gene: TRBJ2-2; abundance: .; CDR3nt: TGTGCCAGCTCACCCTTACAGGCAGGCGGGAGAAACACCGGGGAGCTGTTTTTT; CDR3aa: CASSPLQAGGRNTGELFF
v_gene: TRBV2; d_gene: .; len: 14; j_gene: TRBJ1-2; abundance: .; CDR3nt: TGTGCCAGCAGTGACGACAGGACTCGGAGGGGCTACACCTTC; CDR3aa: CASSDDRTRRGYTF
v_gene: TRBV5-5; d_gene: .; len: 14; j_gene: TRBJ1-5; abundance: .; CDR3nt: TGTGCCAGCAGCAATGGCCAGGTGAATCAGCCCCAGCATTTT; CDR3aa: CASSNGQVNQPQHF
v_gene: TRBV11-3; d_gene: TRBD1; len: 15; j_gene: TRBJ2-7; abundance: .; CDR3nt: TGTGCCAGCAGCGACTCGGGACAGGGCTACTACGAGCAGTACTTC; CDR3aa: CASSDSGQGYYEQYF
v_gene: TRBV4-2; d_gene: TRBD1; len: 16; j_gene: TRBJ1-1; abundance: .; CDR3nt: TGTGCCAGCAGCCAACACCCAGGGGGCCCGAACACTGAAGCTTTCTTT; CDR3aa: CASSQHPGGPNTEAFF
v_gene: TRBV5-4; d_gene: TRBD2; len: 14; j_gene: TRBJ2-7; abundance: .; CDR3nt: TGTGCCAGCAGCCCTTCTAGCGGGAGCTACGAGCAGTACTTC; CDR3aa: CASSPSSGSYEQYF
v_gene: TRBV21-1; d_gene: .; len: 15; j_gene: TRBJ2-6; abundance: .; CDR3nt: TGTGCCAGCAGCAATAGCTGCTCTGGGGCCAACGTCCTGACTTTC; CDR3aa: CASSNSCSGANVLTF
v_gene: TRBV11-3; d_gene: .; len: 13; j_gene: TRBJ2-3; abundance: .; CDR3nt: TGTGCCAGCAGGGAGGGCCTAACAGATACGCAGTATTTT; CDR3aa: CASREGLTDTQYF